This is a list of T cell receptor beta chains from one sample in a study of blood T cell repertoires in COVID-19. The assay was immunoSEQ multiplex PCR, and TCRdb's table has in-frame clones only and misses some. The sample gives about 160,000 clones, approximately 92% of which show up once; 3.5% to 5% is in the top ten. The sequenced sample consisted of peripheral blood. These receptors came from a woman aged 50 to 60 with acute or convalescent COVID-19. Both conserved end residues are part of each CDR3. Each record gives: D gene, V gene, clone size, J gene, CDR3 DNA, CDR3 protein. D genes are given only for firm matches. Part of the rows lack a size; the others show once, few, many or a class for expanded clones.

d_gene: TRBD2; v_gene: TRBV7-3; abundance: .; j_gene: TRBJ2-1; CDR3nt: TGTGCCAGCAGCATTAGCGGGAACCACAATGAGCAGTTCTTC; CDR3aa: CASSISGNHNEQFF
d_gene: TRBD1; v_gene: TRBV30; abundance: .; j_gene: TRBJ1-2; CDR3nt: TGTGCCTGGAGGCAGACAGGGAGGCACGGCTACACCTTC; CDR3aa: CAWRQTGRHGYTF
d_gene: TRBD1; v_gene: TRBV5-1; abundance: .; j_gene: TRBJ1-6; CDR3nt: TGCGCCAGCAGATGGGACAGGGAAGATTCACCCCTCCACTTT; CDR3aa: CASRWDREDSPLHF
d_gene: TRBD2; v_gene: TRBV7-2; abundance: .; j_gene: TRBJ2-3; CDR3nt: TGTGCCAGCAGCTTGGCGGGGGGGGCTAGCACAGATACGCAGTATTTT; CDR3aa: CASSLAGGASTDTQYF
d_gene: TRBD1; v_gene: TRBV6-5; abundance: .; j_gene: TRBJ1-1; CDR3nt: TGTGCCAGCAGTAAATACGGGACAGCTAACACTGAAGCTTTCTTT; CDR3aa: CASSKYGTANTEAFF
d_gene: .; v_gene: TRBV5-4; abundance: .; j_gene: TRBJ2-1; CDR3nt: TGTGCCAGCAGCTTGGGGGGCCACTCTACCTACAATGAGCAGTTCTTC; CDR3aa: CASSLGGHSTYNEQFF
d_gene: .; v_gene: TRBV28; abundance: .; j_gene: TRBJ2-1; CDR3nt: TGTGCCAGCAGTTTATGGGACTTTTTATCCAACAATGAGCAGTTCTTC; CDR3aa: CASSLWDFLSNNEQFF
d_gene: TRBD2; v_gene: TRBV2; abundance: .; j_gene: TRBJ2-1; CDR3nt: TGTGCCAGCAGTGGTGCGGGAGGGGTCTGGAACAATGAGCAGTTCTTC; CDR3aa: CASSGAGGVWNNEQFF
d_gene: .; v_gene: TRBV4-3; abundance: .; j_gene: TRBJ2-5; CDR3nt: TGCGCCAGCAGCCAAGTCTCCGGGGAAGAGACCCAGTACTTC; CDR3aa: CASSQVSGEETQYF
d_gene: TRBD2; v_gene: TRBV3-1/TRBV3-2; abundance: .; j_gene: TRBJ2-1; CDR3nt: TGTGCCAGTGGACTAGCGGGATTGAATGAGCAGTTCTTC; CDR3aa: CASGLAGLNEQFF
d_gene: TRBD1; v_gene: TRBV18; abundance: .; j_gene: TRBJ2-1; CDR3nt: TGTGCCAGCTCCGTGGGACAGGGAATAAATGAGCAGTTCTTC; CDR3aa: CASSVGQGINEQFF
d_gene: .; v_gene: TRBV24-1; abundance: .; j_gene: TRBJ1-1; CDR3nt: TGTGCCTCCTCGGACAGTGTGAACACTGAAGCTTTCTTT; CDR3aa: CASSDSVNTEAFF
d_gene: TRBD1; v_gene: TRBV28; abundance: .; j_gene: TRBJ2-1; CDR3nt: TGTGCCAGCAGACCTGACAGGGGGCTAGGTGAGCAGTTCTTC; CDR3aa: CASRPDRGLGEQFF
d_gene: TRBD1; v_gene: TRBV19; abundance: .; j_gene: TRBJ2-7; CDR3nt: TGTGCCAGTAGTAGCCCCCGGACAGGTCTCTACGAGCAGTACTTC; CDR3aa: CASSSPRTGLYEQYF
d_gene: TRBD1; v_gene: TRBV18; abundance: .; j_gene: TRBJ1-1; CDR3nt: TGTGTCAGCTTCCAGGGGGCGCCGGAGACTGAAGCTTTCTTT; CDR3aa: CVSFQGAPETEAFF
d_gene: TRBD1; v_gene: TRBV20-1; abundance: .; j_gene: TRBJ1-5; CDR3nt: TGCAGTGCTAGTAGTAAAATTGGGCAGGGGGTCTTCGGCAATCAGCCCCAGCATTTT; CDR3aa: CSASSKIGQGVFGNQPQHF
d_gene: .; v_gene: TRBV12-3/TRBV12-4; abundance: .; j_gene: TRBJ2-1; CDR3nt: TGTGCCAGCAGTTTGTCAGCGAAAAAGGAGCAGTTCTTC; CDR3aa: CASSLSAKKEQFF
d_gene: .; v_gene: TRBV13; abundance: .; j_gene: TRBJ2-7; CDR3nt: TGTGCCAGCAGCCGTACCGGGACAACCTCCTACGAGCAGTACTTC; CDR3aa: CASSRTGTTSYEQYF
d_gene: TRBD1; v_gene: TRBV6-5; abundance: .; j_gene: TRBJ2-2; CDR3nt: TGTGCCAGCAGGGCCGGGACAGGGGTTACCGGGGAGCTGTTTTTT; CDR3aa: CASRAGTGVTGELFF
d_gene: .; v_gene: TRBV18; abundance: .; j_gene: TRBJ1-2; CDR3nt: TGTGCCAGCTCACCAATCGCAGGGAGGGCTGATGGCTACACCTTC; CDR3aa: CASSPIAGRADGYTF
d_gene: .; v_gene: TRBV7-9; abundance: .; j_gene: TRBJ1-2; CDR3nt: TGTGCCAGCAGCTCGGGGGGCAGGGACGATGGCTACACCTTC; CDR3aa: CASSSGGRDDGYTF
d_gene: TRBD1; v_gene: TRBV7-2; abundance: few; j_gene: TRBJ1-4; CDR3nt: TGTGCCAGCAGCTCAGGGACAGGGCAGAAACTGTTTTTT; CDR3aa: CASSSGTGQKLFF
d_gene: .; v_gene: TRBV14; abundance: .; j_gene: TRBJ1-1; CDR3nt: TGTGCCAGCAGCCAAGATTCTAGCATTCAGAACACTGAAGCTTTCTTT; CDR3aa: CASSQDSSIQNTEAFF
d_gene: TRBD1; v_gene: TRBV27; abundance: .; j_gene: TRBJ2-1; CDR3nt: TGTGCCAGCAGTTTTCGACAGGGCACCTACAATGAGCAGTTCTTC; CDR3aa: CASSFRQGTYNEQFF
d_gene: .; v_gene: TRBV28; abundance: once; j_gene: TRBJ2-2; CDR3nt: TGTGCCAGCAGTTTATCGGGATCCGGGGAGCTGTTTTTT; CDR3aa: CASSLSGSGELFF
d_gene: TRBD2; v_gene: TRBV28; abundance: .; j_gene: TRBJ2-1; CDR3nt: TGTGCCAGCAGTTCCCCCTTGGGACTAGCGGCCAAGGCCAACACCTACAATGAGCAGTTCTTC; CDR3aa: CASSSPLGLAAKANTYNEQFF
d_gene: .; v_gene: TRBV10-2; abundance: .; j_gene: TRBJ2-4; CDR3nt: TGCGCCAGCAGTGAGAGGGGCGGTGGGTTCATTCAGTACTTC; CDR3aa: CASSERGGGFIQYF
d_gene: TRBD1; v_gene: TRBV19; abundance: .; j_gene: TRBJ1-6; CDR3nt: TGTGCCAGTAGTATATCCGGGACAGCTAATTCACCCCTCCACTTT; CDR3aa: CASSISGTANSPLHF
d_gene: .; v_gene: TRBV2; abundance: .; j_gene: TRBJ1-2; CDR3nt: TGTGCCAGCAGTGGGCCTGTGGACTATGGCTACACCTTC; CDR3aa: CASSGPVDYGYTF
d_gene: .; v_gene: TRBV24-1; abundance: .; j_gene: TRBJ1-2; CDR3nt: TGTGCCACCAGTGATTCGGGGGTGGGGAGGGGAGACGGCTACACCTTC; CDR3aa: CATSDSGVGRGDGYTF
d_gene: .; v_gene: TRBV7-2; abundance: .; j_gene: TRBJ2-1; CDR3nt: TGTGCCAGCAGCTTGACTAGAAGCTCCTACAATGAGCAGTTCTTC; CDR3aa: CASSLTRSSYNEQFF
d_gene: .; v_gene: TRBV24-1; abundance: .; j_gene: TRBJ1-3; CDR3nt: TGTGCCACCCGAAGCGAAGGAAACACCATATATTTT; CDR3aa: CATRSEGNTIYF
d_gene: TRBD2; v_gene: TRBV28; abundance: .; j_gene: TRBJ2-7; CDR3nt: TGTGCCAGCAGTTTAATCCACCTTCGGACTAGCGGGTACCACGAGCAGTACTTC; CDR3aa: CASSLIHLRTSGYHEQYF
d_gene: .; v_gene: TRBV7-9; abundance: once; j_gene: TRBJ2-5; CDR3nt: TGTGCCAGCAGCTTACACTACCAAGAGACCCAGTACTTC; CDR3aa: CASSLHYQETQYF
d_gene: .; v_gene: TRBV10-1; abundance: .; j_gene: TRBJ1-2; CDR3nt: TGCGCCAGCAGTCCATCCGGGACTTATGGCTACACCTTC; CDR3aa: CASSPSGTYGYTF
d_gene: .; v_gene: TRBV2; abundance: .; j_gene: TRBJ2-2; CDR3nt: TGTGCCAGCATGGGTTTTTGGGGGCTAGGGGAGCTGTTTTTT; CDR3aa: CASMGFWGLGELFF
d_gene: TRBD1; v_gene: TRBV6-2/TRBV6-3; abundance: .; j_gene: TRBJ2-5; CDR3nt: TGTGCCAGCAGTTCCAATTCGGACAGGGGGCTAGAGACCCAGTACTTC; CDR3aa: CASSSNSDRGLETQYF
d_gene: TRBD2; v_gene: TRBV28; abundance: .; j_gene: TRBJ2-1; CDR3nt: TGTGCCAGCAGTTTATCGGGCGGGAGGGCATTAAATGAGCAGTTCTTC; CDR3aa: CASSLSGGRALNEQFF
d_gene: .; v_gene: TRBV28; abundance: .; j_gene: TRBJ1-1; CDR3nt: TGTGCCAGCAGTTCCGTGCGGGGGTTGAACACTGAAGCTTTCTTT; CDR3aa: CASSSVRGLNTEAFF
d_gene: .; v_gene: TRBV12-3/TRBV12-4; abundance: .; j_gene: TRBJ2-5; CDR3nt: TGTGCCAGCAGTCCGCGGAAAGAGACCCAGTACTTC; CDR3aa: CASSPRKETQYF
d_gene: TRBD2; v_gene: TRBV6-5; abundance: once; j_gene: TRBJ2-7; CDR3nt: TGTGCCAGCAGCCTCGCGGGGGAGGGCTACGAGCAGTACTTC; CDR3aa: CASSLAGEGYEQYF
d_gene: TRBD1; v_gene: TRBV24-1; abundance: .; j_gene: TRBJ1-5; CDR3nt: TGTGCCACCAGTGATTCCCGGGACAGGGCCCATCAGCCCCAGCATTTT; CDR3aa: CATSDSRDRAHQPQHF
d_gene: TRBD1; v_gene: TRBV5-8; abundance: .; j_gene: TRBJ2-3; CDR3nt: TGTGCCAGCAGTGAGCGCCGGGACAGGTTATCATTATTAGATACGCAGTATTTT; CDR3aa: CASSERRDRLSLLDTQYF
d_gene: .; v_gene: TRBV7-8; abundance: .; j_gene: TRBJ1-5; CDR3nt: TGTGCCAGCACACCGGGACACCAGAATCAGCCCCAGCATTTT; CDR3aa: CASTPGHQNQPQHF
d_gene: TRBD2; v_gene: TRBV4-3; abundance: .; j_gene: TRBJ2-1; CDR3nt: TGCGCCAGCAGCCAAGAAGGGACTAGCGGGAGAGGCTCCTACAATGAGCAGTTCTTC; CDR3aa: CASSQEGTSGRGSYNEQFF
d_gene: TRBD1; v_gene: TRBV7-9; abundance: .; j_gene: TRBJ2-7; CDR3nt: TGTGCCAGCAGCCCAGGGGGCCTTTACTCCTACGAGCAGTACTTC; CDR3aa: CASSPGGLYSYEQYF
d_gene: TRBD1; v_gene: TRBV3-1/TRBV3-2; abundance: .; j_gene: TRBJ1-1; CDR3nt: TGTGCCAGCAGCCAGAATCAGGGGGTGTTGAACACTGAAGCTTTCTTT; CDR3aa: CASSQNQGVLNTEAFF
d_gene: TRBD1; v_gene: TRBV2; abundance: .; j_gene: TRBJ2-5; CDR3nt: TGTGCCAGCAGTGGTCCAGGGGGACAGGGGTACTTC; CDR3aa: CASSGPGGQGYF
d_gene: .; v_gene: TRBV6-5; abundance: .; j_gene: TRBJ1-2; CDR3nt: TGTGCCAGCAGTTACTCCCCCGTGAACTATGGCTACACCTTC; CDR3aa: CASSYSPVNYGYTF
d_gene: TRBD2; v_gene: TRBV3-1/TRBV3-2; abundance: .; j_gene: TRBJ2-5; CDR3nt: TGTGCCAGCAGCCAAGGCGGGGGGGCAGAGACCCAGTACTTC; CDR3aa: CASSQGGGAETQYF